This T cell receptor beta chain was documented in a study of blood T cell repertoires in COVID-19. About the study: Material from acute and convalescent COVID-19 was sourced from the United States, Italy and Spain.

This clone was picked up a small number of times. Germline V lookup: CDR1 LNHDA, CDR2 SQIVND (reference sequence). V was clipped by 3 bases and J by 5 bases, with 13 bases between them. The CDR3 covers 14 residues. The protocol was immunoSEQ multiplex PCR, while the TCRdb copy is restricted to in-frame clones and leaves out a portion. The table records about 140,000 clones, around 83% of them present only once. The TCR originated in a man aged 60 to 75 with active or convalescent COVID-19. The gene calls are TRBV19 and TRBJ1-1; TRBD1 is a possible D gene (6 bases). Sequencing was carried out using peripheral blood. The CDR3 sequence is CASSMSGAWTEAFF. DNA of the CDR3: TGTGCCAGTAGTATGTCAGGGGCGTGGACTGAAGCTTTCTTT. The variable domain in full, with the rest retrieved from reference TRBV19 and TRBJ1-1, is DGGITQSPKYLFRKEGQNVTLSCEQNLNHDAMYWYRQDPGQGLRLIYYSQIVNDFQKGDIAEGYSVSREKKESFPLTVTSAQKNPTAFYLCASSMSGAWTEAFFGQGTRLTVV.